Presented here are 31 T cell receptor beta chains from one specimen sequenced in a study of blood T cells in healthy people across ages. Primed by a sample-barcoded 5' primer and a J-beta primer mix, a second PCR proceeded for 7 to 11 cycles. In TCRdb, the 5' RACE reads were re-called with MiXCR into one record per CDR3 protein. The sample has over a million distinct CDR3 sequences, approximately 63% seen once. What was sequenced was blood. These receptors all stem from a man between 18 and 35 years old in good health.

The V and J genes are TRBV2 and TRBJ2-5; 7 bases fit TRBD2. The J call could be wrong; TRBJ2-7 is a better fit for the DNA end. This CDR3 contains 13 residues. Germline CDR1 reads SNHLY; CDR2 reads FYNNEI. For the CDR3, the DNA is TGTGCCAGCAGCGGCGGACTAGTTGGCGAGCAGTACTTC. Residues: CASSGGLVGEQYF.

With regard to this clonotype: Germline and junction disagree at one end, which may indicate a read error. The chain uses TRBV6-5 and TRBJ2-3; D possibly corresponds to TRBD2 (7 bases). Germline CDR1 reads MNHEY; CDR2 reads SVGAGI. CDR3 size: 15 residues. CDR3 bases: TGTGTCAGCAGCCCCCCCCGGGGGGCGCCAGATACGCAGTATTTT. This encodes CVSSPPRGAPDTQYF.

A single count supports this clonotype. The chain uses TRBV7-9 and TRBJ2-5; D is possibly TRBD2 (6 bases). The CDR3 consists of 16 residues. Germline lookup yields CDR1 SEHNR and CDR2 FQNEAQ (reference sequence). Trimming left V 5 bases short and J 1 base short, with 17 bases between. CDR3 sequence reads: CASSPGEQGTQETQYF. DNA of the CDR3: TGTGCCAGCAGCCCGGGGGAGCAGGGTACCCAAGAGACCCAGTACTTC.

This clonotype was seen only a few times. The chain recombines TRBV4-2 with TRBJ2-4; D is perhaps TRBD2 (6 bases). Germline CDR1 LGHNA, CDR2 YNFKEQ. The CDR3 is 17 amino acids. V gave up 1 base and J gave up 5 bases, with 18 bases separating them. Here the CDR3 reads CASSQVLEGIFENIQYF. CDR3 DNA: TGTGCCAGCAGCCAAGTTTTGGAGGGGATTTTCGAAAACATTCAGTACTTC.

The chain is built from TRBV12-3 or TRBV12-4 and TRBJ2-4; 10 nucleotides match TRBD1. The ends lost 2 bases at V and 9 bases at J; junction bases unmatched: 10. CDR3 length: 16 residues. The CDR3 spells CASSLRGQGTDSIQYF. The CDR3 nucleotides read TGTGCCAGCAGTTTAAGGGGACAGGGGACGGACAGCATTCAGTACTTC.

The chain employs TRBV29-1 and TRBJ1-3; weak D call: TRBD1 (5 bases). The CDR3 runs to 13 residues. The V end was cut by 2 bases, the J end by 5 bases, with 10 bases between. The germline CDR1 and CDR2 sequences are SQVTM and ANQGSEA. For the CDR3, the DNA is TGCAGCGTTGAAAGGGGTGTTCGAAACACCATATATTTT. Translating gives CSVERGVRNTIYF.

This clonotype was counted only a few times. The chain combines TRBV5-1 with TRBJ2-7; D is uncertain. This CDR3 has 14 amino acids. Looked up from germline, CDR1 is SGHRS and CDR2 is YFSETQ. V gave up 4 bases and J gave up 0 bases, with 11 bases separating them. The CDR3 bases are TGCGCCAGCAGCCCGACTGCAGCCTCCTACGAGCAGTACTTC. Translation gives CASSPTAASYEQYF.

This CDR3 is CASSLAGWAGGNQPQHF. DNA of the CDR3: TGTGCCAGCAGCTTAGCGGGGTGGGCAGGGGGTAATCAGCCCCAGCATTTT. The V call is TRBV7-6, the J call TRBJ1-5; 7 bases fit TRBD1. The CDR3 extends over 17 amino acids. Germline V gene data show CDR1 as SGHVS and CDR2 as FNYEAQ. V shed 0 bases, J shed 4 bases, and the junction held 9 bases outside the gene matches.

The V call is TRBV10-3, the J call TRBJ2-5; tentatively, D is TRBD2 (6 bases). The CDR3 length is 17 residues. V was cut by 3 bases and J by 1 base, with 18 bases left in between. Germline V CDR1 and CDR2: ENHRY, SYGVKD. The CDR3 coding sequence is TGTGCCATCAGTGATCGGGGGACCCAGTGGGGCCAAGAGACCCAGTACTTC. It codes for CAISDRGTQWGQETQYF.

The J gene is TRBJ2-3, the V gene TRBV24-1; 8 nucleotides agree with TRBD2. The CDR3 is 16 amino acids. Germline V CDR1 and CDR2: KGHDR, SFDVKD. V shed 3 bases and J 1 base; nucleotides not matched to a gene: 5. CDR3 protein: CATSDVSGSGTDTQYF. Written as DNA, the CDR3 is TGTGCCACCAGTGATGTAAGCGGGAGCGGCACAGATACGCAGTATTTT.

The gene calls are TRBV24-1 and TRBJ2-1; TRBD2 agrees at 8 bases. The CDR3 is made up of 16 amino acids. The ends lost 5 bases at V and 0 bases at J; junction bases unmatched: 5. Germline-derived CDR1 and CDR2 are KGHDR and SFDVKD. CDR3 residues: CATSGIAGTSYNEQFF. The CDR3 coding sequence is TGTGCCACCAGTGGAATAGCGGGGACCTCCTACAATGAGCAGTTCTTC.

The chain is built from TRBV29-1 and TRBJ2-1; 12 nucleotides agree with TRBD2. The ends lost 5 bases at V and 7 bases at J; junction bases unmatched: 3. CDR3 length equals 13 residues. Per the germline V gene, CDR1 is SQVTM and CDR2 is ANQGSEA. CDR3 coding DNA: TGCAGCGTTTTAACTAGCGGGAGGAATGAGCAGTTCTTC. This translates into CSVLTSGRNEQFF.

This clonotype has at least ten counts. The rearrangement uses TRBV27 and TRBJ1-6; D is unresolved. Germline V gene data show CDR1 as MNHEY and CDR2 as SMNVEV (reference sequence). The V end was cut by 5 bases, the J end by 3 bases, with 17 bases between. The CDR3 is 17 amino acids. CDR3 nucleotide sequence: TGTGCCAGCAGTCTTACCCCAGGACGAAACTATAATTCACCCCTCCACTTT. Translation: CASSLTPGRNYNSPLHF.

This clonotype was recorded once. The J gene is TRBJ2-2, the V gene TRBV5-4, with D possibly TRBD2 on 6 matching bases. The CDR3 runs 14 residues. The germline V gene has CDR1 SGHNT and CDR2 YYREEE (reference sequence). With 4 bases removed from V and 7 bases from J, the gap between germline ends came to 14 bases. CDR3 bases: TGTGCCAGCAGCGTGGCGATGGGAGGCGGGGAGCTGTTTTTT. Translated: CASSVAMGGGELFF.

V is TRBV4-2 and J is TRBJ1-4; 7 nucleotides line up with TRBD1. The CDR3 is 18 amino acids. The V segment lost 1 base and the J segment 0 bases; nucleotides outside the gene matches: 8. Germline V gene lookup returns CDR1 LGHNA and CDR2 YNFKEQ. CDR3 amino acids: CASSQVRDSATTNEKLFF. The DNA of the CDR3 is TGTGCCAGCAGCCAAGTACGGGACAGCGCAACAACTAATGAAAAACTGTTTTTT.

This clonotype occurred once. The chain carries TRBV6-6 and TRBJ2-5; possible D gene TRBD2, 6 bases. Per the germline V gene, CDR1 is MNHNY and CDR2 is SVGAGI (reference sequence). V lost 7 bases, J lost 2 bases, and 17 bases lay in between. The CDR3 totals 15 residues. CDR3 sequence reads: CASTWGERGQETQYF. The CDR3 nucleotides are TGTGCCAGCACGTGGGGGGAACGAGGGCAAGAGACCCAGTACTTC.

The CDR3 region has the DNA TGTGCCAGCAGTTTATCCCTAGAGGCCTATAATTCACCCCTCCACTTT. It specifies CASSLSLEAYNSPLHF. The chain has TRBV27 and TRBJ1-6; unclear D gene. Trimming left V 0 bases short and J 2 bases short, with 8 bases between. Germline V lookup: CDR1 MNHEY, CDR2 SMNVEV (reference sequence). The CDR3 spans 16 residues.

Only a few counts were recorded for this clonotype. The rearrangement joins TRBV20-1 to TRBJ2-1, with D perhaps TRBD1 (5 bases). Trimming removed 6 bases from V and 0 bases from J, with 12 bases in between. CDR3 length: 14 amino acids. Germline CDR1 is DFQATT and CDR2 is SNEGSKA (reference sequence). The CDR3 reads CSAWGGDSYNEQFF. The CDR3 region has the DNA TGCAGTGCCTGGGGCGGAGACTCCTACAATGAGCAGTTCTTC.

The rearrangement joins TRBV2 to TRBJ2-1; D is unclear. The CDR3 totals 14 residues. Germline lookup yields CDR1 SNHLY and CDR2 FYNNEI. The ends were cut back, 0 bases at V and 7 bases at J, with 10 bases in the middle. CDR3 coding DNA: TGTGCCAGCAGTGAAGCGCGGATTCGGAATGAGCAGTTCTTC. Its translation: CASSEARIRNEQFF.

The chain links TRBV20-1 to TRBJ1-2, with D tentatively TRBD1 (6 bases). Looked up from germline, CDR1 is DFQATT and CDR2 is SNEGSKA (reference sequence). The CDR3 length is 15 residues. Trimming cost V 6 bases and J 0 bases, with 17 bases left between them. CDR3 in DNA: TGCAGTGCCCAGGGGCCCCAGCCTCCTAACTATGGCTACACCTTC. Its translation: CSAQGPQPPNYGYTF.

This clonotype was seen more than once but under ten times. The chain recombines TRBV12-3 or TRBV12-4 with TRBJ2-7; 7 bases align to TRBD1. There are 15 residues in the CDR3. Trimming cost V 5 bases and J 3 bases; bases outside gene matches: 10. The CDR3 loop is CASSRLRQGGYEQYF. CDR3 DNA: TGTGCCAGCAGTCGATTAAGACAGGGTGGCTACGAGCAGTACTTC.

CDR3 DNA: TGTGCCAGCAGTGACCGGAATCTAGCCAAAAACATTCAGTACTTC. Translating it yields CASSDRNLAKNIQYF. The chain uses TRBV7-9 and TRBJ2-4; no clear D gene. Trimming took off 6 bases at V and 0 bases at J, with 12 bases between the two ends. The germline V gene encodes CDR1 SEHNR and CDR2 FQNEAQ (reference sequence). This CDR3 is 15 amino acids long. The entire variable domain, with the rest obtained from reference TRBV7-9 and TRBJ2-4, is as follows: DTGVSQNPRHKITKRGQNVTFRCDPISEHNRLYWYRQTLGQGPEFLTYFQNEAQLEKSRLLSDRFSAERPKGSFSTLEIQRTEQGDSAMYLCASSDRNLAKNIQYFGAGTRLSVL.

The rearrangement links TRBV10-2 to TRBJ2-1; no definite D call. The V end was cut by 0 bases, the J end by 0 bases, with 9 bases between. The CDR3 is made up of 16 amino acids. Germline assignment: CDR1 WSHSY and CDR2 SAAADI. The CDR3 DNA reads TGCGCCAGCAGTGAGTCGATCGGCGACTCCTACAATGAGCAGTTCTTC. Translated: CASSESIGDSYNEQFF.

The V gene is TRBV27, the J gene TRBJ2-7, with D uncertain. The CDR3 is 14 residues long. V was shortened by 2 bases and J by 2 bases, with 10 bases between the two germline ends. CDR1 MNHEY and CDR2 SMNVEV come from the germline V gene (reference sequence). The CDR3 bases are TGTGCCAGCAGTTTAGCCGTGGGCCCCTACGAGCAGTACTTC. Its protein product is CASSLAVGPYEQYF.

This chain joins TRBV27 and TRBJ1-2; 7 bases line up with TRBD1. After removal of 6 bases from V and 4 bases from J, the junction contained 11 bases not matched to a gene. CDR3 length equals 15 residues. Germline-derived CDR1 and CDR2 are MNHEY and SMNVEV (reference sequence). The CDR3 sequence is CASRTQGTPRYGYTF. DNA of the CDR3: TGTGCCAGCAGAACACAGGGGACGCCACGCTATGGCTACACCTTC.

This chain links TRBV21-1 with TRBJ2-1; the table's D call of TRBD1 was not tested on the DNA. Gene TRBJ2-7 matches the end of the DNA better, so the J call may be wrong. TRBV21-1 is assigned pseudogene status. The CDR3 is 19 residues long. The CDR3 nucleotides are TGTGCCAGCAGCAACGGTCGGGTTGAAGCGGGGGCGGTATACAATGAGCAGTACTTC. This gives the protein CASSNGRVEAGAVYNEQYF.

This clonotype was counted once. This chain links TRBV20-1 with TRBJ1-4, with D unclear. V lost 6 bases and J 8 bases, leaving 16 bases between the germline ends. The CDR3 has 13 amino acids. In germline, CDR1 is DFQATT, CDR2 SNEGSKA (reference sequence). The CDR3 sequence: CSAESLKGEKLFF. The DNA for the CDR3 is TGCAGTGCCGAGTCCCTCAAGGGAGAAAAACTGTTTTTT.

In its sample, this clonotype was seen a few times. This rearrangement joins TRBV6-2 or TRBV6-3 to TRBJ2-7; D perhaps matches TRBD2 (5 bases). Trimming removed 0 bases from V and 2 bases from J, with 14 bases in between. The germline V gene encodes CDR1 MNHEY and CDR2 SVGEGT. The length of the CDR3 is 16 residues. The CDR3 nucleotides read TGTGCCAGCAGTTACTCGAGGGCCAACCCCCCCTACGAGCAGTACTTC. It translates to CASSYSRANPPYEQYF.

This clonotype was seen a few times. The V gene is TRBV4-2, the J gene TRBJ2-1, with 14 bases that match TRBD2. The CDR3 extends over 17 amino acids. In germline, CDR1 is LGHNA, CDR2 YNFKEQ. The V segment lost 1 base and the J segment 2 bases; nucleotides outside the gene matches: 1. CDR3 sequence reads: CASSQGTSGGTYNEQFF. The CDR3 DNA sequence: TGTGCCAGCAGCCAAGGGACTAGCGGGGGGACCTACAATGAGCAGTTCTTC.

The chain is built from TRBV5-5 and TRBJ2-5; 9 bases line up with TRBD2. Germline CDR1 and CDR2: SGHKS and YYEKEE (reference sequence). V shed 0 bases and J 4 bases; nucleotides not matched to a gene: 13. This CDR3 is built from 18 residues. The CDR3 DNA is TGTGCCAGCAGCTTGGAGGCGGGAGGGCCAATCTCAGGAGAGACCCAGTACTTC. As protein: CASSLEAGGPISGETQYF.

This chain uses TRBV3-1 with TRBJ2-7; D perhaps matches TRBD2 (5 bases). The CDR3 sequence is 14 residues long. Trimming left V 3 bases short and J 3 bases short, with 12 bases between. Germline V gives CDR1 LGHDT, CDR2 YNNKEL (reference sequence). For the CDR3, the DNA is TGTGCCAGCAGCCAGTCCCTTGGGAGCTACGAGCAGTACTTC. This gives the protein CASSQSLGSYEQYF.